Listed here are 6 T cell receptor beta chains from one sample, sequenced in a study of CD8+CD57+ T cells in acquired aplastic anemia. For CDR3 and TCR beta VDJ profiling, genomic DNA was the template used. TCRdb itself ran the reads through MiXCR, one entry per CDR3 protein. Counted here are 130,000 or so distinct CDR3 sequences, 41% occurring once; the ten biggest clones make up almost 8.5%. The specimen sequenced was sorted CD4+, CD8+, or CD8+CD57+ T cells (not recorded which) from PBMCs. The receptors originated from a human donor in good health, serving as a control.

The CDR3 loop reads CASSLGTGEMNTEAFF. CDR3 DNA sequence: TGTGCCAGCAGCTTAGGGACAGGGGAGATGAACACTGAAGCTTTCTTT. The chain carries TRBV7-9 and TRBJ1-1, with 9 bases fitting TRBD1. Germline V gene sequence: CDR1 SEHNR, CDR2 FQNEAQ (reference sequence). With V trimmed by 1 base and J by 0 bases, 3 bases remained unmatched. The CDR3 extends over 16 amino acids.

J is TRBJ1-1 and V is TRBV2; D might be TRBD1 (5 bases). CDR1 and CDR2 (germline): SNHLY, FYNNEI. The CDR3 loop spans 14 amino acids. V gave up 9 bases and J gave up 0 bases, with 14 bases separating them. The CDR3 loop is CASSTGPLNTEAFF. The CDR3, as DNA: TGTGCCAGTAGCACAGGTCCTCTGAACACTGAAGCTTTCTTT.

This clonotype occurred once. J is TRBJ2-3 and V is TRBV9, with 13 bases aligning to TRBD2. CDR3 length: 19 amino acids. V shed 3 bases, J shed 2 bases, and the junction held 12 bases outside the gene matches. CDR1 and CDR2 from the germline V gene are SGDLS and YYNGEE. CDR3 DNA sequence: TGTGCCAGCAGCGCGACCCTCCCAGGACTAGCGGGAGACACAGATACGCAGTATTTT. This sequence encodes CASSATLPGLAGDTDTQYF.

The V and J genes are TRBV6-5 and TRBJ2-3, with 10 bases that match TRBD2. After removal of 4 bases from V and 7 bases from J, the junction contained 11 bases not matched to a gene. The CDR3 runs 16 residues. Germline V gene sequence: CDR1 MNHEY, CDR2 SVGAGI. CDR3 amino acids: CASSLAPVSGGYTQYF. CDR3 in DNA: TGTGCCAGCAGTTTAGCACCGGTTAGCGGGGGGTATACGCAGTATTTT.

In nucleotides, the CDR3 is TGTGCCAGCAGTGAATATAGCGGGAGGGCCGGAGAGACCCAGTACTTC. Amino acid sequence: CASSEYSGRAGETQYF. J is TRBJ2-5 and V is TRBV25-1; TRBD2 matches 11 bases. The CDR3 totals 16 residues. The V gene end was trimmed by 0 bases and the J gene end by 4 bases; junction bases not matched to a gene: 4. The germline V gene encodes CDR1 MGHDK and CDR2 SYGVNS.

V gene TRBV3-1 combines with J gene TRBJ1-4; D gene ambiguous. The CDR3 covers 17 residues. CDR1 and CDR2 (germline): LGHDT, YNNKEL (reference sequence). V lost 2 bases and J lost 8, with 21 bases in between. The CDR3 coding sequence is TGTGCCAGCAGCCAAAAGTATGGCGGTGCGCCGGTGGAAAAACTGTTTTTT. This gives the protein CASSQKYGGAPVEKLFF.